These T cell receptor beta chains were read from a single sample in a study of cytomegalovirus exposure and HLA in healthy donors. Generated by immunoSEQ multiplex PCR, the TCRdb table keeps only in-frame clones and is missing some. Among some 200,000 clones listed, roughly four fifths were seen once. The sequencing sample was made of PBMCs. The source is a woman in her 40s in good health and CMV-seronegative. CDR3s include the opening cysteine and the closing phenylalanine or tryptophan. The order of the fields is D gene, J gene, V gene, clone size, CDR3 DNA, CDR3 protein. D genes are given only for firm matches. The size of a clone is reported for some rows only, either as once, few or many, or as a class for expanded clones.

NA	TRBJ2-3	TRBV7-3	once	TGTGCCAGCAGCTTCGGGACTAGCACAGATACGCAGTATTTT	CASSFGTSTDTQYF
NA	TRBJ2-2	TRBV10-3	NA	TGTGCCATCAGTGAGGGCCCGAACACCGGGGAGCTGTTTTTT	CAISEGPNTGELFF
TRBD2	TRBJ2-1	TRBV29-1	NA	TGCAGCGTTGGTAGCGGGGGATACAATGAGCAGTTCTTC	CSVGSGGYNEQFF
NA	TRBJ1-2	TRBV6-1	once	TGTGCCAGCAGTGAAGCCGGGAATGGCTACACCTTC	CASSEAGNGYTF
TRBD2	TRBJ2-2	TRBV9	NA	TGTGCCAGCAGCGTAGCGTCTAGCGGGAACACCGGGGAGCTGTTTTTT	CASSVASSGNTGELFF
NA	TRBJ1-5	TRBV10-3	NA	TGTGCCATCAGTGATCGGTTGGGCAGGGGATTCGGAAATCAGCCCCAGCATTTT	CAISDRLGRGFGNQPQHF
NA	TRBJ2-7	TRBV7-6	NA	TGTGCCAGCAGCACTGTGACTAGCGAGCAGTACTTC	CASSTVTSEQYF
NA	TRBJ2-2	TRBV2	once	TGTGCCAGCAGTGAGTGGCAGTCGAACACCGGGGAGCTGTTTTTT	CASSEWQSNTGELFF
TRBD1	TRBJ1-1	TRBV13	NA	TGTGCCAGCAGCTTACAGGTCAGGGGGCCGACTGAAGCTTTCTTT	CASSLQVRGPTEAFF
NA	TRBJ2-1	TRBV7-2	NA	TGTGCCAGCAGCCAGGGGGGACGCCCGCTATACAATGAGCAGTTCTTC	CASSQGGRPLYNEQFF
NA	TRBJ1-4	TRBV6-5	NA	TGTGCCAGCAGTTACGGGAGGGCAGAAAAACTGTTTTTT	CASSYGRAEKLFF
TRBD2	TRBJ2-7	TRBV5-1	NA	TGCGCCAGCAGCACCGGACTAGCGGGGGTCCTACCCTACGAGCAGTACTTC	CASSTGLAGVLPYEQYF
TRBD1	TRBJ2-7	TRBV5-6	few	TGTGCCAGCAGCCAGGGACAGGAGAGCGAGCAGTACTTC	CASSQGQESEQYF
TRBD1	TRBJ2-1	TRBV5-1	NA	TGCGCCAGCAGCTTGGTACCAGGGGGCTACAATGAGCAGTTCTTC	CASSLVPGGYNEQFF
NA	TRBJ1-1	TRBV4-3	few	TGCGCCAGCAGCCAAGCCCTCAGGGGTAATGAAGCTTTCTTT	CASSQALRGNEAFF
TRBD1	TRBJ1-1	TRBV2	NA	TGTGCCAGCACCGTTGACAGGGGTGAAGCTTTCTTT	CASTVDRGEAFF
NA	TRBJ2-2	TRBV9	NA	TGTGCCAGCAGCGTAGAGACTGCGAACACCGGGGAGCTGTTTTTT	CASSVETANTGELFF
NA	TRBJ2-3	TRBV4-1	few	TGCGCCAGCAGCCTTCAGGGGATTTCTAGCACAGATACGCAGTATTTT	CASSLQGISSTDTQYF
TRBD1	TRBJ1-2	TRBV9	NA	TGTGCCAGCAGCGTAGCGGGGACAGACAATACAATCTATGGCTACACCTTC	CASSVAGTDNTIYGYTF
NA	TRBJ2-7	TRBV2	once	TGTGCCAGCACTAACAGTGACTACGAGCAGTACTTC	CASTNSDYEQYF
TRBD1	TRBJ2-5	TRBV7-9	NA	TGTGCCAGCAGCTTAGGGCAGGGGGCGTCCCAGTACTTC	CASSLGQGASQYF
TRBD1	TRBJ1-1	TRBV18	NA	TGTGCCAGCTCACCACCATCAGGGGGCAACTCTGAAGCTTTCTTT	CASSPPSGGNSEAFF
TRBD1	TRBJ1-1	TRBV6-9	NA	TGTGCCAGCAAACCACGACAGGGGAACACTGAAGCTTTCTTT	CASKPRQGNTEAFF
NA	TRBJ1-2	TRBV27	NA	TGTGCCAGCAGTACGACAGGACAGTATGGCTACACCTTC	CASSTTGQYGYTF
NA	TRBJ1-4	TRBV4-1	few	TGCGCCAGCAGCGTAGGGCCCACAGGGTTAGGGGAAAAACTGTTTTTT	CASSVGPTGLGEKLFF
NA	TRBJ1-1	TRBV7-9	NA	TGTGCCAGCGGGGAGAATGAAGCTTTCTTT	CASGENEAFF
TRBD2	TRBJ2-7	TRBV4-2	NA	TGTGCCAGCACCCCAGGGACTAAACACTACTACGAGCAGTACTTC	CASTPGTKHYYEQYF
NA	TRBJ1-4	TRBV28	once	TGTGCCAGCAGTTTACCCCGGACACCCGGGCCTAATATTTTTTTT	CASSLPRTPGPNIFF
TRBD1	TRBJ1-4	TRBV30	NA	TGTGCCTGGACGCTGGGACAGGGATTAGCAACTAATGAAAAACTGTTTTTT	CAWTLGQGLATNEKLFF
TRBD2	TRBJ2-2	TRBV5-1	NA	TGCGCCAGCAGCTTTCTAGCGGGGTCCATCGGTACCGGGGAGCTGTTTTTT	CASSFLAGSIGTGELFF
NA	TRBJ1-4	TRBV28	NA	TGTGCCGGTGGACAAAATGAAAAACTGTTTTTT	CAGGQNEKLFF
NA	TRBJ2-7	TRBV2	once	TGTGCCAGCACCCGGGACAAGACCTACGAGCAGTACTTC	CASTRDKTYEQYF
TRBD2	TRBJ2-5	TRBV5-1	NA	TGCGCCAGCACCCTGTTAGCGGGGGGCCAAGAGACCCAGTACTTC	CASTLLAGGQETQYF
TRBD1	TRBJ1-2	TRBV5-4	NA	TGTGCCAGCAGCCCGGGGACGGGACAGGGTGGCGGGTATGGCTACACCTTC	CASSPGTGQGGGYGYTF
NA	TRBJ1-1	TRBV30	NA	TGTGCCTGGAGAACCAGACTGGACACTGAAGCTTTCTTT	CAWRTRLDTEAFF
TRBD1	TRBJ2-7	TRBV7-9	NA	TGTGCCAGCAGCTTAGCGGGACAGCCCTCCTACGAGCAGTACTTC	CASSLAGQPSYEQYF
NA	TRBJ2-3	TRBV5-4	NA	TGTGCCAGCAGCTTGAGCCCCGACAGGAGGTACACAGATACGCAGTATTTT	CASSLSPDRRYTDTQYF
TRBD2	TRBJ2-1	TRBV6-6	NA	TGTGCCAGCAGACATCTAGCGGGGGGGCGGAATGAGCAGTTCTTC	CASRHLAGGRNEQFF
NA	TRBJ2-7	TRBV11-2	NA	TGTGCCAGCAGCTCCGACAGTTACGAGCAGTACTTC	CASSSDSYEQYF
TRBD1	TRBJ1-4	TRBV5-4	once	TGTGCCAGCAGCGCTGCTGACAGGGGAGAAAAACTGTTTTTT	CASSAADRGEKLFF
NA	TRBJ2-5	TRBV2	NA	TGTGCCAGCAGTGGAGTTGGCGGCCAAATGGCCCAGTACTTC	CASSGVGGQMAQYF
NA	TRBJ1-2	TRBV19	NA	TGTGCCAGTAGTGAGTTACCGAGCGGGGGAGTTGGCTACACCTTC	CASSELPSGGVGYTF
NA	TRBJ2-3	TRBV23-1	NA	TGCGCCAGCGAGGAGGGTAGCACAGATACGCAGTATTTT	CASEEGSTDTQYF
TRBD2	TRBJ2-5	TRBV7-6	NA	TGTGCCAGCAGCTTAGAGGCTAGCGGGGTTGGCGAGACCCAGTACTTC	CASSLEASGVGETQYF
NA	TRBJ2-7	TRBV2	NA	TGTGCCAGCAGTGCGTCCGACAAAACCTACGAGCAGTACTTC	CASSASDKTYEQYF
NA	TRBJ2-1	TRBV5-1	NA	TGCGCCAGCAGCCCGGAACGCGGTTGGAAGCAGTTCTTC	CASSPERGWKQFF
NA	TRBJ1-6	TRBV2	NA	TGTGCCAGCTTTCAGGAGGGGTCTTCACCCCTCCACTTT	CASFQEGSSPLHF
NA	TRBJ1-2	TRBV13	NA	TGTGCCAGCAGCTACCCTAGAGGGGGGGTTGGCTACACCTTC	CASSYPRGGVGYTF
NA	TRBJ1-1	TRBV5-6	NA	TGTGCCAGCAGCTCAACGGGAACGATCGGGTACACTGAAGCTTTCTTT	CASSSTGTIGYTEAFF
NA	TRBJ2-7	TRBV28	NA	TGTGCCAGCCGGGACACCGCCTACGAGCAGTACTTC	CASRDTAYEQYF
NA	TRBJ1-1	TRBV30	few	TGTGCCTGGGAAAGGGGCCCTGAAGCTTTCTTT	CAWERGPEAFF
TRBD2	TRBJ2-1	TRBV11-2	NA	TGTGCCAGCAGCCCGCAGCGGGGTGATTGGAATGAGCAGTTCTTC	CASSPQRGDWNEQFF
TRBD1	TRBJ1-2	TRBV28	NA	TGTGCCAGCAGTTTCGGGGCCAGGGGGGACTATGGCTACACCTTC	CASSFGARGDYGYTF
NA	TRBJ1-5	TRBV7-9	NA	TGTGCCAGCAGCTTGAGGGTAGGTCAGCCCCAGCATTTT	CASSLRVGQPQHF
NA	TRBJ1-1	TRBV5-1	once	TGCGCCAGCAGCCCAGGGTTTCGGACTGAAGCTTTCTTT	CASSPGFRTEAFF
TRBD1	TRBJ2-5	TRBV2	NA	TGTGCCAGCAGTGGACAGGGGGCGGAAGAGACCCAGTACTTC	CASSGQGAEETQYF
NA	TRBJ2-7	TRBV11-3	once	TGTGCCAGCAGCCCAACCTCCCAAGGGGTTCAGCAGTACTTC	CASSPTSQGVQQYF
NA	TRBJ2-1	TRBV5-1	NA	TGCGCCAGCAGCTTGGGGTCAGGGAATGGGTACAATGAGCAGTTCTTC	CASSLGSGNGYNEQFF
NA	TRBJ1-5	TRBV19	NA	TGTGCCAGTAGCATACGGAGACAGAATAGCAATCAGCCCCAGCATTTT	CASSIRRQNSNQPQHF
NA	TRBJ1-2	TRBV6-5	few	TGTGCCAGCCTCTCGGGGGGGGAGATTGGAGGCTACACCTTC	CASLSGGEIGGYTF